This T cell receptor (beta chain) came from a study of T cells in Graves' hyperthyroidism and ophthalmopathy. The hyperthyroidism was newly diagnosed and had lasted under 2 months; the patients were aged 18 to 65. Patients were excluded because of uncontrolled infection, other autoimmune disease, pregnancy or lactation. It was RNA transcripts that yielded the amplified TCR beta CDR3 regions. HTBI primers drove first-round RT-PCR of the TCR CDR3. MiXCR was run by TCRdb on the multiplex PCR reads, yielding one entry per CDR3 protein. Among hundreds of thousands of distinct CDR3 sequences, roughly 15% were seen once, and the ten largest hold roughly 13%. As concerns this clonotype: A single base separates this from a much larger clone, so it may be a read error.

This sequence originates from a woman aged 40 to 55 with Graves' hyperthyroidism. The sequenced material came from blood.

CDR3 protein: CSAREGLQEDWYEQYF. CDR3 in DNA: TGCAGTGCTAGAGAAGGACTGCAGGAGGACTGGTACGAGCAGTACTTC. J is TRBJ2-7 and V is TRBV20-1; D is possibly TRBD2 (5 bases). Germline V gene sequence: CDR1 DFQATT, CDR2 SNEGSKA (reference sequence). The ends were cut back, 0 bases at V and 4 bases at J, with 19 bases in the middle. The CDR3 sequence is 16 residues long.